This TCR beta chain was captured in a study of blood T cell repertoires in COVID-19. Data came from immunoSEQ multiplex PCR; TCRdb stores just in-frame clones and leaves some out. The top ten hold around 8.6% of the sample, which has around 180,000 clones, roughly 83% seen once. CDR1 is SGHNT, CDR2 YENEEA, per germline. Trimming shortened V by 4 bases and J by 0 bases, and 6 bases separated the two germline ends. The CDR3 spans 13 residues. The rearrangement links TRBV11-3 to TRBJ1-1; TRBD1 is a possible D gene (5 bases). Sequencing input: PBMCs or T cells enriched from blood (not recorded which). The origin of this receptor is a woman in her 30s who had recovered from COVID-19. The CDR3 nucleotides read TGTGCCAGCAGCTCGACAGTGAACACTGAAGCTTTCTTT. The encoded protein is CASSSTVNTEAFF.